This TCR beta chain was found in a study of blood T cell repertoires in COVID-19. Study summary: COVID-19 samples, acute and convalescent, were from the United States, Italy and Spain.

Per the germline V gene, CDR1 is MDHEN and CDR2 is SYDVKM. V was clipped by 2 bases and J by 6 bases, with 10 bases between them. The CDR3 has 14 residues. As handled by the study authors: It was from reference gene primer amplification that nucleated cell counts were estimated. Libraries were prepared by immunoSEQ multiplex PCR; TCRdb keeps only in-frame clonotypes and omits some of them. V, J and clone size derive from that table, while D and trimming were established from the DNA sequence. The table shows roughly 210,000 clones, with about nine tenths occurring only once. The clonotype originates from a man aged 25 to 40 in a cohort exposed to, infected with or recovered from COVID-19 (not recorded which). This chain uses TRBV28 with TRBJ1-4; D gene uncertain. The sample consisted of PBMCs or T cells enriched from blood (not recorded which). This chain's CDR3 is CASSLGEGHEKLFF. The CDR3, as DNA: TGTGCCAGCAGTTTAGGGGAGGGTCATGAAAAACTGTTTTTT. Looking up the rest from reference TRBV28 and TRBJ1-4 gives the full variable domain: DVKVTQSSRYLVKRTGEKVFLECVQDMDHENMFWYRQDPGLGLRLIYFSYDVKMKEKGDIPEGYSVSREKKERFSLILESASTNQTSMYLCASSLGEGHEKLFFGSGTQLSVL.